This T cell receptor (beta chain) was sequenced for a study of T cell changes during pregnancy in multiple sclerosis. The CDR3 runs to 14 residues. V was pared by 4 bases and J by 6 bases, with 0 bases of the junction left unmatched. Germline V gene sequence: CDR1 MRHNA, CDR2 SNTAGT. This clone showed up just a few times. Clones were read by immunoSEQ multiplex PCR, and TCRdb kept only the in-frame ones, dropping some. The sample holds about 23,000 clones, about 89% seen once. This TCR was recovered from a female donor with multiple sclerosis, enrolled in a pregnancy study. The chain recombines TRBV6-4 with TRBJ2-1; 13 nucleotides match TRBD2. Source: CD8+ T cells from peripheral blood mononuclear cells, taken in the first trimester of pregnancy. The chain's CDR3 is CASSGTSGSNEQFF. The CDR3 coding sequence is TGTGCCAGCAGTGGGACTAGCGGGAGCAATGAGCAGTTCTTC.